This entry lists 21 T cell receptor beta chains sequenced from one sample in a study of blood T cells in healthy people across ages. A second PCR, run for roughly 7 to 12 cycles, used a sample-barcoded 5' primer plus a J-beta primer mix. TCRdb called the 5' RACE reads again in MiXCR, with one record for every CDR3 protein. The table includes roughly 1,000,000 distinct CDR3 sequences, less than 25% detected once. These same data were also listed under a study on T cells of mothers and their children.

The sequencing sample was made of blood. The receptors were sampled from a girl aged 2 to 9 in good health.

This clonotype was counted ten times or more. This chain joins TRBV5-5 and TRBJ1-6, with D possibly TRBD1 on 6 matching bases. The CDR3 has 18 residues. Trimming stripped 4 bases from V and 6 bases from J, with 23 bases between. CDR1 and CDR2 from the germline V gene are SGHKS and YYEKEE (reference sequence). CDR3 sequence: CASSRTDFLRSGNSPLHF. The CDR3 nucleotides read TGTGCCAGCAGCAGGACAGACTTCCTAAGAAGTGGTAATTCACCCCTCCACTTT.

V and J are TRBV28 and TRBJ2-4, with D hard to call. The germline V gene encodes CDR1 MDHEN and CDR2 SYDVKM. V lost 2 bases and J 6 bases, leaving 14 bases between the germline ends. The CDR3 totals 15 residues. The CDR3 nucleotides read TGTGCCAGCAGTTTACAGCTCAGCCCAGTAAACATTCAGTACTTC. It yields the protein CASSLQLSPVNIQYF.

This chain connects TRBV6-1 to TRBJ1-2; D may be TRBD1 (6 bases). V was trimmed by 4 bases and J by 6 bases, leaving 18 bases between them. The CDR3 sequence is 15 residues long. Per germline, CDR1 MNHNS and CDR2 SASEGT. CDR3 nucleotides: TGTGCCAGCAGTGGCCCCCTAGGACAGAAAAATGGCTACACCTTC. Its protein product is CASSGPLGQKNGYTF.

The chain uses TRBV5-1 and TRBJ2-3, with 15 bases matching TRBD2. CDR1 SGHRS and CDR2 YFSETQ come from the germline V gene. The CDR3 totals 17 residues. V lost 4 bases to trimming and J lost 2 bases; unmatched junction nucleotides: 5. Written as DNA, the CDR3 is TGCGCCAGCAGCCTGGGACTAGCGGGGGGCGTCACAGATACGCAGTATTTT. It encodes CASSLGLAGGVTDTQYF.

The V and J genes are TRBV6-1 and TRBJ2-5; TRBD2 matches 8 bases. CDR1 MNHNS and CDR2 SASEGT come from the germline V gene. After removal of 8 bases from V and 5 bases from J, the junction contained 10 bases not matched to a gene. The CDR3 is 14 residues long. The CDR3 coding sequence is TGTGCCAGCCCTCCGGGACTAGTTTTGGAGACCCAGTACTTC. Protein product: CASPPGLVLETQYF.

This sequence joins TRBV20-1 and TRBJ2-4, with TRBD2 identical over 7 bases. V was pared by 3 bases and J by 10 bases, with 9 bases of the junction left unmatched. The CDR3 contains 13 residues. Germline V gene sequence: CDR1 DFQATT, CDR2 SNEGSKA (reference sequence). The CDR3 DNA reads as TGCAGTGCTAGCGACGGACTAGACGAAATTCAGTACTTC. It translates to CSASDGLDEIQYF.

V is TRBV20-1 and J is TRBJ2-5; D gene ambiguous. This CDR3 has 16 residues. V lost 0 bases and J lost 5, with 19 bases in between. Germline V lookup: CDR1 DFQATT, CDR2 SNEGSKA (reference sequence). In DNA form, the CDR3 reads TGCAGTGCTAGAGACCAAATGAGAAGCGTTTCGGAGACCCAGTACTTC. It specifies CSARDQMRSVSETQYF.

This clonotype was seen a handful of times. This sequence joins TRBV24-1 and TRBJ2-7; maybe TRBD1 (5 bases). The CDR3 is 14 residues long. Trimming shortened V by 7 bases and J by 7 bases, and 19 bases separated the two germline ends. From germline, CDR1 is KGHDR and CDR2 SFDVKD. Here the CDR3 DNA reads TGTGCCACCAGGGTAGGCAGGGTGAGAGATGAGCAGTACTTC. Translated, it gives CATRVGRVRDEQYF.

V gene TRBV7-9 combines with J gene TRBJ2-6; no clear D gene. Deletions cut 4 bases from V and 0 bases from J, with 7 bases between. Germline V gene lookup returns CDR1 SEHNR and CDR2 FQNEAQ (reference sequence). CDR3 length: 15 residues. DNA of the CDR3: TGTGCCAGCAGCTACGTGGACTCTGGGGCCAACGTCCTGACTTTC. Translated: CASSYVDSGANVLTF.

This clonotype was seen just once. This chain uses TRBV7-2 with TRBJ2-1; D possibly corresponds to TRBD2 (6 bases). CDR1 SGHTA and CDR2 FQGNSA come from the germline V gene. The CDR3 runs 18 residues. The V end was cut by 5 bases, the J end by 2 bases, with 22 bases between. CDR3 sequence (DNA): TGTGCCAGCAGCCTTCCACCTTGGGACTCCTTAACCTACAATGAGCAGTTCTTC. Amino acids: CASSLPPWDSLTYNEQFF.

The chain joins TRBV20-1 to TRBJ2-5; D might be TRBD1 or TRBD2, each matching 5 bases. With 6 bases removed from V and 2 bases from J, the gap between germline ends came to 13 bases. The CDR3 is 13 residues long. The V gene's germline CDR1 is DFQATT and CDR2 SNEGSKA (reference sequence). CDR3 coding DNA: TGCAGTGCGAGGGGCCCCCTTCAAGAGACCCAGTACTTC. The encoded protein is CSARGPLQETQYF.

The table lists this clonotype with many counts. The junction differs from germline at one of its ends, possibly a read error. The chain employs TRBV3-1 and TRBJ1-6, with 7 bases aligning to TRBD1. The germline gives CDR1 LGHDT, CDR2 YNNKEL (reference sequence). The CDR3 runs 14 residues. CDR3 nucleotides: TGTGCCAGCAGCTCCCCAAGTCCCCGGGGGGACAGATACTTT. Amino acids: CASSSPSPRGDRYF.

The chain carries TRBV4-2 and TRBJ1-1; weak D call: TRBD1 (6 bases). The CDR3 consists of 15 residues. The V and J ends lost 0 bases and 8 bases respectively, with 16 bases between them. In germline, CDR1 is LGHNA, CDR2 YNFKEQ. CDR3 in amino acids: CASSQEWGLTAEAFF. CDR3 bases: TGTGCCAGCAGCCAAGAATGGGGGCTGACAGCGGAAGCTTTCTTT.

This chain connects TRBV27 to TRBJ2-2; 9 nucleotides agree with TRBD1. The germline gives CDR1 MNHEY, CDR2 SMNVEV (reference sequence). V was pared by 4 bases and J by 5 bases, with 5 bases of the junction left unmatched. This CDR3 spans 15 amino acids. The DNA for the CDR3 is TGTGCCAGCAGTTCCTCTGACAGGGGGACCGGGGAGCTGTTTTTT. Protein: CASSSSDRGTGELFF.

The chain combines TRBV5-1 with TRBJ2-5, with TRBD1 as a possible D gene (6 bases). TRBJ2-7 explains the end of the DNA better; the J call may be wrong. Germline CDR1 is SGHRS and CDR2 is YFSETQ. The CDR3 contains 13 residues. This chain's CDR3 is CASRQDGTYEQYF. DNA of the CDR3: TGCGCCAGCCGACAGGACGGTACCTACGAGCAGTACTTC.

The CDR3 bases are TGTGCCATCAGTGATCTGGTATCCTACGAGCAGTACTTC. As protein: CAISDLVSYEQYF. V and J are TRBV10-3 and TRBJ2-5; D is unresolved. The J call is doubtful: the DNA matches TRBJ2-7 better. The CDR3 is 13 amino acids. Germline CDR1 reads ENHRY; CDR2 reads SYGVKD.

The rearrangement links TRBV12-3 or TRBV12-4 to TRBJ1-5; D gene uncertain. This CDR3 spans 14 amino acids. Trimming removed 2 bases at V and 2 bases at J, with 7 bases between. CDR3 amino acids: CASSLFAGNQPQHF. CDR3 DNA: TGTGCCAGCAGTTTATTTGCGGGCAATCAGCCCCAGCATTTT.

The chain uses TRBV6-2 or TRBV6-3 and TRBJ1-2; no reliable D call. V was cut by 6 bases and J by 2 bases, with 10 bases left in between. The CDR3 spans 13 residues. CDR1 and CDR2 from the germline V gene are MNHEY and SVGEGT. Here the CDR3 reads CASRSTQNYGYTF. In DNA, the CDR3 is TGTGCCAGCAGGTCAACACAGAACTATGGCTACACCTTC.

This rearrangement joins TRBV12-3 or TRBV12-4 to TRBJ1-1, with a weak D call TRBD1 (5 bases). The CDR3 length is 14 residues. Trimming pared 7 bases from V and 0 bases from J, leaving 12 bases between. CDR3 amino acids: CASNIGHLNTEAFF. The CDR3 nucleotides are TGTGCCAGCAACATTGGACATTTGAACACTGAAGCTTTCTTT.

The chain joins TRBV28 to TRBJ2-7, with 7 bases matching TRBD1. V was pared by 10 bases and J by 0 bases, with 6 bases of the junction left unmatched. Germline CDR1 is MDHEN and CDR2 is SYDVKM. The CDR3 extends over 13 amino acids. The CDR3 nucleotides read TGTGCCACCCAGGGGACAGTCTCCTACGAGCAGTACTTC. It encodes CATQGTVSYEQYF.

The CDR3 is CATLLGPTYEQYF. The CDR3, as DNA: TGTGCCACCCTCCTGGGCCCCACGTACGAGCAGTACTTC. The rearrangement joins TRBV10-3 to TRBJ2-7; D is unclear. The germline V gene has CDR1 ENHRY and CDR2 SYGVKD. The CDR3 has 13 residues. Deletions cut 10 bases from V and 4 bases from J, with 17 bases between.